This is a list of T cell receptor beta chains from one sample in a study of shared clonotypes between healthy human individuals. Here immunoSEQ multiplex PCR was the method, and the copy in TCRdb shows in-frame clones only, minus some. The sample has 2 million to 2.5 million clones, 90% to 96% seen once. Sequenced material: naive CD4+ T cells sorted from blood. All receptors come from a man between 18 and 35 years old in good health. The CDR3 runs from the conserved cysteine through the conserved F or W. A D gene is named only where the DNA matches it firmly. Clone size is not always given. Where it is, it says once, few, many or a class for expanded clones.

V gene: TRBV6-4
clone size: once
D gene: TRBD1
J gene: TRBJ1-5
CDR3 protein: CASTVDRGPSNQPQHF
CDR3 DNA: TGTGCCAGCACCGTTGACAGGGGGCCTAGCAATCAGCCCCAGCATTTT

V gene: TRBV2
clone size: -
D gene: TRBD2
J gene: TRBJ2-1
CDR3 protein: CASTEEAGGYNEQFF
CDR3 DNA: TGTGCCAGCACCGAAGAAGCGGGGGGATACAATGAGCAGTTCTTC

V gene: TRBV19
clone size: -
D gene: -
J gene: TRBJ1-4
CDR3 protein: CASSSPAGYEGEKLFF
CDR3 DNA: TGTGCCAGTAGCTCCCCGGCGGGCTACGAGGGTGAAAAACTGTTTTTT

V gene: TRBV7-7
clone size: -
D gene: -
J gene: TRBJ2-5
CDR3 protein: CASSLDGMQTQYF
CDR3 DNA: TGTGCTAGCAGCTTAGATGGCATGCAGACCCAGTACTTC

V gene: TRBV6-5
clone size: -
D gene: -
J gene: TRBJ1-5
CDR3 protein: CASRVSRGSNQPQHF
CDR3 DNA: TGTGCCAGCAGGGTATCAAGAGGGAGCAATCAGCCCCAGCATTTT

V gene: TRBV7-9
clone size: -
D gene: -
J gene: TRBJ2-5
CDR3 protein: CASSPWRAGEKTQYF
CDR3 DNA: TGTGCCAGCAGCCCTTGGCGAGCAGGGGAAAAGACCCAGTACTTC

V gene: TRBV7-6
clone size: once
D gene: -
J gene: TRBJ1-1
CDR3 protein: CASSSLGLKNTEAFF
CDR3 DNA: TGTGCCAGCAGCTCCCTAGGTCTAAAAAACACTGAAGCTTTCTTT

V gene: TRBV2
clone size: -
D gene: -
J gene: TRBJ2-2
CDR3 protein: CASSEAVGTGELFF
CDR3 DNA: TGTGCCAGCAGTGAAGCTGTGGGAACCGGGGAGCTGTTTTTT

V gene: TRBV6-1
clone size: -
D gene: TRBD2
J gene: TRBJ2-3
CDR3 protein: CASSEAPRTSGAFGTDTQYF
CDR3 DNA: TGTGCCAGCAGTGAAGCGCCGAGGACTAGCGGGGCGTTCGGTACAGATACGCAGTATTTT

V gene: TRBV30
clone size: -
D gene: TRBD1
J gene: TRBJ1-5
CDR3 protein: CAWSADRGQRQPQHF
CDR3 DNA: TGTGCCTGGAGTGCAGACAGGGGGCAAAGGCAGCCCCAGCATTTT